This T cell receptor beta chain derives from a study of cytomegalovirus exposure and HLA in healthy donors. The PCR was carried out with 60 Vbeta primers and 13 Jbeta primers. Assay used: immunoSEQ multiplex PCR; TCRdb lists only in-frame clones, some missing. The sample shows 65,000 or so clones, around 62% of them seen only once. Germline CDR1 is SGHTA and CDR2 is FQGNSA. V lost 6 bases to trimming and J lost 3 bases, with 18 bases between them. The CDR3 length is 16 residues. V gene TRBV7-2 combines with J gene TRBJ2-1; D is perhaps TRBD2 (6 bases). Specimen: PBMCs. The receptor's source is a man in his thirties or forties in good health and CMV-seronegative. Written as DNA, the CDR3 is TGTGCCAGCAGTTACGGGACCGGGCGGGGCTACAATGAGCAGTTCTTC. Its translation: CASSYGTGRGYNEQFF.